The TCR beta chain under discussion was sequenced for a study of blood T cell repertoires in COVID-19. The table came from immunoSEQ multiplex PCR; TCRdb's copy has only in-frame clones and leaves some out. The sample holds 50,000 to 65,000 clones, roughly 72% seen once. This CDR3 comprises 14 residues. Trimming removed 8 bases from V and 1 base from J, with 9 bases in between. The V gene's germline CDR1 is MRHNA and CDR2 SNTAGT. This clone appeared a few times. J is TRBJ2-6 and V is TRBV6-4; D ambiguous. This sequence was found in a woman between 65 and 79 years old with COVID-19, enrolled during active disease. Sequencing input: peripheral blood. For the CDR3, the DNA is TGTGCCAGCGAAGTAGATTCTGGGGCCAACGTCCTGACTTTC. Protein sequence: CASEVDSGANVLTF.